The present entry profiles one T cell receptor beta chain with its context. The sample originates from a study of monozygotic twins with inflammatory bowel disease. Reanalyzing the 5' RACE reads, TCRdb keeps one entry per CDR3 protein, without DNA. Its clone listing holds over 150,000 distinct CDR3 sequences. The CDR3 length is 15 residues. The germline V gene encodes CDR1 SGHKS and CDR2 YYEKEE (reference sequence). The sample was blood. The chain carries TRBV5-5 and TRBJ2-7; lacking DNA, the TRBD1 call made by TCRdb goes unchecked. The TCR comes from a human donor with ulcerative colitis or Crohn's disease, or a healthy co-twin of an affected twin (not recorded which). CDR3 loop: CASSLDRDPIYEQYF.